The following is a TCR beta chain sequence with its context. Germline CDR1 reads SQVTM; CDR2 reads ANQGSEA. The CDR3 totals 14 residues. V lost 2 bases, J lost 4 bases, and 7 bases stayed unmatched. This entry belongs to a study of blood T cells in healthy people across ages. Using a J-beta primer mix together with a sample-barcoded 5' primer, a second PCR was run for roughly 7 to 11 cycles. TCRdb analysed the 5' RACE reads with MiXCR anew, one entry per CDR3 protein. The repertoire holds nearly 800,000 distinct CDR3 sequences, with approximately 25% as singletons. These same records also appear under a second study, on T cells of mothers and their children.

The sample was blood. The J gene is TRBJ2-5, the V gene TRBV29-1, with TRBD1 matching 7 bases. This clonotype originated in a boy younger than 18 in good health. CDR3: CSVERLRQGETQYF. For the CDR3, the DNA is TGCAGCGTTGAAAGGTTGAGACAGGGAGAGACCCAGTACTTC. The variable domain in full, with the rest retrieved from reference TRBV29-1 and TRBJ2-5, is SAVISQKPSRDICQRGTSLTIQCQVDSQVTMMFWYRQQPGQSLTLIATANQGSEATYESGFVIDKFPISRPNLTFSTLTVSNMSPEDSSIYLCSVERLRQGETQYFGPGTRLLVL.